A selection of T cell receptor beta chains follows, all from one sample in a study of T-cell memory formation after mild COVID-19. Via MiXCR, TCRdb re-called the 5' RACE reads, giving one row per CDR3 protein. The sample lists about 470,000 distinct CDR3 sequences; roughly 18% were seen once. Sequencing used PBMCs or a T cell subset sorted from them (not recorded which). Receptors were obtained from an adult woman who had mild COVID-19 (a few samples of this study predate the infection). Cell type and time point are not known. Each CDR3 is given without its conserved first and last residue. The order of the fields is V gene, CDR3 protein.

TRBV29-1,SVVGELHGYT
TRBV12-3/TRBV12-4,ASSLPSLSTEAF
TRBV29-1,SVGDMEHTEAF
TRBV7-6,ASSPRNRDYEQY
TRBV7-2,ASSLNSPNSGNTIY
TRBV2,ASSESGVGGSPLH
TRBV12-3/TRBV12-4,ASSSGPYEQY
TRBV2,ASSWDRGDTEAF
TRBV18,ASSPSEDEAF
TRBV30,AWLWGGEYNEQF
TRBV5-1,ASEHSGTGHNEQF
TRBV20-1,SARPGQGTGNTIY
TRBV20-1,SARDRQGAGGYT
TRBV5-4,ASSLGGGRTEQY
TRBV20-1,SARDLWDTGELF
TRBV27,ASSLSGALAEAF
TRBV21-1,ASRGSTTRSGANVLT
TRBV4-2,ASSLTGASNQPQH
TRBV3-1,ASSTRLRGISYEQY
TRBV27,ASSYGGEQY
TRBV11-2,ASSPQGAYNEQF
TRBV7-9,ASSANPPGYT
TRBV3-1,ASSPGLQGPNEQY
TRBV6-1,ASSEARGVTLNTEAF
TRBV9,ASSPTDYGYT
TRBV6-2/TRBV6-3,ASSYGAGGSYNEQF
TRBV6-1,ASSDLAGGTDTQY
TRBV9,ASSVVGGTDTQY
TRBV3-1,ASSRVAGGPETQY
TRBV6-5,ASSLHLPGGKSDGDEQF
TRBV11-2,ASSSGPITSTDTQY
TRBV12-3/TRBV12-4,ASRTSGGAYNEQF
TRBV19,ASGPQGANVLT
TRBV2,ASNGQGGMRQY
TRBV6-2/TRBV6-3,ASSYSPSGKYQETQY
TRBV27,ASSSGTSGRAYEQF
TRBV12-3/TRBV12-4,ASRLQGATYGYT
TRBV6-2/TRBV6-3,ASSASQETQY
TRBV5-8,ASSQKEGGNQPQH
TRBV4-1,ASSQDMGQGSYEQY
TRBV7-9,ASSFSGVSLYEQY
TRBV20-1,SAREGGVAEKLF
TRBV20-1,SAREPDNSYEQY
TRBV7-3,ASSLIARADEQF
TRBV12-3/TRBV12-4,ASRYSGAGSQY
TRBV4-1,ASSQDYDRSSYEQY
TRBV27,ASTWTARNEKLF
TRBV2,AGTGTNSYEQY
TRBV5-1,ASSFLGHRNEQF
TRBV3-1,ASSQGGPGLSLY
TRBV6-4,ASSDSGTGGASYGYT
TRBV7-9,ASSLINRTNEQY